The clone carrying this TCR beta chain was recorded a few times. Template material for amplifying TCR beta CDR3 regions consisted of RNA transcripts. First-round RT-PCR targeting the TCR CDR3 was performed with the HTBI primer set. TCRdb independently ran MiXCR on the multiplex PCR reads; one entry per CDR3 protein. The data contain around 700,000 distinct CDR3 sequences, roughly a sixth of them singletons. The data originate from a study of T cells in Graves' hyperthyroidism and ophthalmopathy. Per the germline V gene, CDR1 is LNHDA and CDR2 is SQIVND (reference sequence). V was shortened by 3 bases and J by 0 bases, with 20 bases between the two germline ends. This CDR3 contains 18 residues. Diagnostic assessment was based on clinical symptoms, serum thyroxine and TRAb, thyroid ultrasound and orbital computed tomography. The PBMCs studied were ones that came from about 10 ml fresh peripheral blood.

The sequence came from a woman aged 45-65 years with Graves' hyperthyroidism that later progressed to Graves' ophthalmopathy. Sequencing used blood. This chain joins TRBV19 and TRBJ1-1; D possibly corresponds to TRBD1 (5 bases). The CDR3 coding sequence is TGTGCCAGTAGTATTTTGACAGCGGGACTCAACTTGAACACTGAAGCTTTCTTT. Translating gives CASSILTAGLNLNTEAFF.